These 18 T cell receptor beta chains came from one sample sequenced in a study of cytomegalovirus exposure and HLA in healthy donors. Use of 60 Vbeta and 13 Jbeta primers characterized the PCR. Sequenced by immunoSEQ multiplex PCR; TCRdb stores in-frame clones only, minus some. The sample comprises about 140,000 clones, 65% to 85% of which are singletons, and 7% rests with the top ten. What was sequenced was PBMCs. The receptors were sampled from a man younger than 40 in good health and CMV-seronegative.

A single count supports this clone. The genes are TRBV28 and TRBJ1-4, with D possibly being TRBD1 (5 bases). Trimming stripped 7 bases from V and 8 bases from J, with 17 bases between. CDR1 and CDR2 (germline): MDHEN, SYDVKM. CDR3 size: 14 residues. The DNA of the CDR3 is TGTGCCAGCATCCAGCAGGGTGGGGTGGAAAAACTGTTTTTT. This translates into CASIQQGGVEKLFF.

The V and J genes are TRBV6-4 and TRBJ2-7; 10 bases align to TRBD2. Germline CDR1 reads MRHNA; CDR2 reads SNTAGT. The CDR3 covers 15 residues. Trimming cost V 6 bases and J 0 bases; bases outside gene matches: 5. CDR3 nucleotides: TGTGCCAGCAGCGCACTAGCGGGGAGCTCCTACGAGCAGTACTTC. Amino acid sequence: CASSALAGSSYEQYF.

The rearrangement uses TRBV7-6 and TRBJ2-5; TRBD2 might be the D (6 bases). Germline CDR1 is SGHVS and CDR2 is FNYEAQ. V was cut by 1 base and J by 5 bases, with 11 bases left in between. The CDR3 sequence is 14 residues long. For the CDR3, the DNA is TGTGCCAGCAGCTTAGTGCGGGGCGCGGAGACCCAGTACTTC. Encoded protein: CASSLVRGAETQYF.

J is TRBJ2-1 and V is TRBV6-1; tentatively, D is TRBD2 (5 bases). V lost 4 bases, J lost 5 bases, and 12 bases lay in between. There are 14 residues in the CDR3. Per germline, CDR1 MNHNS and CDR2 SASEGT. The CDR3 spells CASSAPAANNEQFF. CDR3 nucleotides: TGTGCCAGCAGTGCCCCAGCGGCGAACAATGAGCAGTTCTTC.

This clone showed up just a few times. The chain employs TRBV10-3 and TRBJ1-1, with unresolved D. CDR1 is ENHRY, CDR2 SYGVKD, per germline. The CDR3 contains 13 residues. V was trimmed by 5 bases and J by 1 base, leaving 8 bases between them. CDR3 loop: CAISQTPNTEAFF. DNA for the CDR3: TGTGCCATCAGTCAGACTCCGAACACTGAAGCTTTCTTT.

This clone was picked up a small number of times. The CDR3 DNA reads TGTGCCAGCAGCTTAGACTATGAAGCTTTCTTT. Protein product: CASSLDYEAFF. The chain combines TRBV7-9 with TRBJ1-1, with unresolved D. Trimming removed 1 base from V and 7 bases from J, with 4 bases in between. CDR3 size: 11 residues. CDR1 and CDR2 (germline): SEHNR, FQNEAQ (reference sequence).

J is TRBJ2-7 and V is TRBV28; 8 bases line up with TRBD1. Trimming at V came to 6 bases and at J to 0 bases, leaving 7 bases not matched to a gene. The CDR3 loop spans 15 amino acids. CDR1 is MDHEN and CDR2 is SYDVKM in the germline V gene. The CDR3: CASSPTGVSSYEQYF. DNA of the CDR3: TGTGCCAGCAGCCCGACAGGGGTTAGCTCCTACGAGCAGTACTTC.

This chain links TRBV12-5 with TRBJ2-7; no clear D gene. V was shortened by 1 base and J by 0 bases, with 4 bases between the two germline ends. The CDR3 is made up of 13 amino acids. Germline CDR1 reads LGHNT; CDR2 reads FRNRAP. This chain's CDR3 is CASGLGGSYEQYF. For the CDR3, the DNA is TGTGCTAGTGGTTTGGGAGGCTCCTACGAGCAGTACTTC.

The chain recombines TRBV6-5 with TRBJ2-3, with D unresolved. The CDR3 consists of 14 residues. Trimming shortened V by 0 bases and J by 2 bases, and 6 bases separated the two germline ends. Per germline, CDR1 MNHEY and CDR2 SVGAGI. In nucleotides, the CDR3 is TGTGCCAGCAGTTACTCGGCTGCCACAGATACGCAGTATTTT. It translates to CASSYSAATDTQYF.

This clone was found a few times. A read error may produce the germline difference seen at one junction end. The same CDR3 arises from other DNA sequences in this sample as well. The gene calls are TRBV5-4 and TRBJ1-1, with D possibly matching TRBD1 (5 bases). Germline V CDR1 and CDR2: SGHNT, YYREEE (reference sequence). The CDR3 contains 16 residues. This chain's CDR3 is CASSPRARVEDTEAFF. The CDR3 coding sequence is TGCGCCAGCAGCCCAAGGGCCAGGGTAGAGGACACTGAAGCTTTCTTT.

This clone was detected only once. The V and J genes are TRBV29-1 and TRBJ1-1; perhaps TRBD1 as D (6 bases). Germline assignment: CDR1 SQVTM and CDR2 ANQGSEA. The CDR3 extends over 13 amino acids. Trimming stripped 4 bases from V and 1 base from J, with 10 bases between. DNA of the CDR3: TGCAGCGTTGGGGACACCGAGAACACTGAAGCTTTCTTT. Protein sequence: CSVGDTENTEAFF.

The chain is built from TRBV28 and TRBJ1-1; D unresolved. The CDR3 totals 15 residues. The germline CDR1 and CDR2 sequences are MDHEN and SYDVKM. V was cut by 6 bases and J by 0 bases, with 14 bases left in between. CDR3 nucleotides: TGTGCCAGCAGCGTCCTCAGGATGATGAACACTGAAGCTTTCTTT. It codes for CASSVLRMMNTEAFF. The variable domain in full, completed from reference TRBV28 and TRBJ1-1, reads DVKVTQSSRYLVKRTGEKVFLECVQDMDHENMFWYRQDPGLGLRLIYFSYDVKMKEKGDIPEGYSVSREKKERFSLILESASTNQTSMYLCASSVLRMMNTEAFFGQGTRLTVV.

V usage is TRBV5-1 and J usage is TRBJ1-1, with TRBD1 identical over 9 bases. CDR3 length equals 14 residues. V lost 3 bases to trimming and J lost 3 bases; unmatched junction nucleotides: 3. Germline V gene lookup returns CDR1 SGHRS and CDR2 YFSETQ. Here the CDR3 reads CASSSQGADTEAFF. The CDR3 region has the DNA TGCGCCAGCAGCTCACAGGGGGCGGACACTGAAGCTTTCTTT.

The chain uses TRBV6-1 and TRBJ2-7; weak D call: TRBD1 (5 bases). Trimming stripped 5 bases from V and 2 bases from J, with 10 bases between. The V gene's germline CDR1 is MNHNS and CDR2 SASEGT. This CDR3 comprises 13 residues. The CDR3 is CASSLDSTYEQYF. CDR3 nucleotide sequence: TGTGCCAGCAGTTTAGACAGCACCTACGAGCAGTACTTC.

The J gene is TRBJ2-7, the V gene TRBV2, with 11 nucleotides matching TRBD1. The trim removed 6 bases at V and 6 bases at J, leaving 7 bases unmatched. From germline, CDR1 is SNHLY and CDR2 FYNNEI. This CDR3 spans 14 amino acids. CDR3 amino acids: CASRDGQGASEQYF. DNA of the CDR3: TGTGCCAGCAGGGACGGACAGGGGGCCAGCGAGCAGTACTTC.

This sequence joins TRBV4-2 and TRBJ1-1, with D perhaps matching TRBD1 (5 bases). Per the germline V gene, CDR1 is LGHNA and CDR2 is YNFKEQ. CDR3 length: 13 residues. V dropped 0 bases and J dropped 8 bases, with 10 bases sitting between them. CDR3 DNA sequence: TGTGCCAGCAGCCAAGAACAGGAAGCAGAAGCTTTCTTT. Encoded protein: CASSQEQEAEAFF.

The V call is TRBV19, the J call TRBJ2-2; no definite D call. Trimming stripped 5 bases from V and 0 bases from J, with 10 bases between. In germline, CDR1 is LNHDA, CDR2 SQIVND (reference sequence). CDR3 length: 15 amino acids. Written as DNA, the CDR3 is TGTGCCAGTAGTTCTGGCTCCGCGAACACCGGGGAGCTGTTTTTT. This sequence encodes CASSSGSANTGELFF.

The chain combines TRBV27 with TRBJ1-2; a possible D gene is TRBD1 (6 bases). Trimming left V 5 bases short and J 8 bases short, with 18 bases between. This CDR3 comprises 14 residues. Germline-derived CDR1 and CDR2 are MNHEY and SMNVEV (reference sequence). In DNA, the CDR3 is TGTGCCAGCAGTCCCCTACAGGGTTCGGGGGGCTACACCTTC. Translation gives CASSPLQGSGGYTF.